The next 19 T cell receptor beta chains were all read from a single sample in a study of human T cells and chemical hapten exposure. MiXCR, run by TCRdb on the RACE reads, gives a single entry per CDR3 protein. The sample lists roughly 81,000 distinct CDR3 sequences; about 8.5% were seen once. Time point noted: pre-sensitization, week 0. As for treatment: therapeutic diphenylcyclopropenone sensitization with weekly scalp DPC. The sample in question was whole blood, obtained in connection with sensitization to the hapten diphenylcyclopropenone (DPC). Receptors were obtained from a man aged 35 to 55 with alopecia areata. Some clones in this sample may be carry-over from other donors' samples.

This chain uses TRBV6-2 or TRBV6-3 with TRBJ2-1; possible D gene TRBD2, 6 bases. Germline V lookup: CDR1 MNHEY, CDR2 SVGEGT. The CDR3 spans 16 residues. Trimming took off 1 base at V and 4 bases at J, with 14 bases between the two ends. The CDR3 reads CASSYWVAGKYNEQFF. The CDR3 DNA follows: TGTGCCAGCAGTTACTGGGTGGCGGGGAAGTACAATGAGCAGTTCTTC.

At least ten counts were recorded for this clonotype. This chain links TRBV7-2 with TRBJ2-2; D uncertain. There are 15 residues in the CDR3. V lost 4 bases, J lost 7 bases, and 16 bases lay in between. Germline CDR1 and CDR2: SGHTA and FQGNSA. The CDR3, as DNA: TGTGCCAGCAGCTCCGGGTTTACTTGGGGCGGGGAGCTGTTTTTT. Protein sequence: CASSSGFTWGGELFF.

This chain joins TRBV7-8 and TRBJ2-3, with 7 bases matching TRBD1. Per germline, CDR1 SGHVS and CDR2 FQNEAQ. Unmatched junction bases numbered 10, after V lost 7 bases and J lost 0 bases. CDR3 length: 16 amino acids. CDR3 nucleotides: TGTGCCAGCACCCTAGGGACAGCAACTAGCACAGATACGCAGTATTTT. It translates to CASTLGTATSTDTQYF.

This clonotype appeared many times. This chain joins TRBV4-3 and TRBJ1-4; a possible D gene is TRBD1 (5 bases). The CDR3 consists of 15 residues. The ends were cut back, 0 bases at V and 5 bases at J, with 10 bases in the middle. Germline V gene sequence: CDR1 LGHNA, CDR2 YSLEER. The CDR3 bases are TGCGCCAGCAGCCAAGATGGGAGGGGAAATGAAAAACTGTTTTTT. Amino acid sequence: CASSQDGRGNEKLFF.

The table lists this clonotype with a few counts. The gene calls are TRBV11-2 and TRBJ2-3, with 12 positions matching TRBD2. Germline V CDR1 and CDR2: SGHAT, FQNNGV. The J segment lost 3 bases and the V segment lost 1 base, leaving 8 bases of the junction unmatched. The CDR3 runs 18 residues. The DNA for the CDR3 is TGTGCCAGCAGCTTAGCCCTCCTAGCGGGAGGGCCAACAGATACGCAGTATTTT. Translating gives CASSLALLAGGPTDTQYF.

This clonotype was seen a few times. The chain links TRBV11-2 to TRBJ2-1, with TRBD2 identical over 13 bases. Losses at the gene ends were 5 bases for V and 4 bases for J; bases not matched to a gene: 5. Germline values: CDR1 SGHAT, CDR2 FQNNGV. The CDR3 contains 16 residues. CDR3 residues: CASSTGTSGKYNEQFF. CDR3 DNA sequence: TGTGCCAGCAGCACCGGGACTAGCGGGAAGTACAATGAGCAGTTCTTC. The full variable domain, completed using reference TRBV11-2 and TRBJ2-1, is EAGVAQSPRYKIIEKRQSVAFWCNPISGHATLYWYQQILGQGPKLLIQFQNNGVVDDSQLPKDRFSAERLKGVDSTLKIQPAKLEDSAVYLCASSTGTSGKYNEQFFGPGTRLTVL.

This rearrangement joins TRBV19 to TRBJ1-5; tentatively, D is TRBD1 (5 bases). This CDR3 is 13 amino acids long. V shed 5 bases and J shed 7 bases, with 12 bases lying between them. Germline lookup yields CDR1 LNHDA and CDR2 SQIVND (reference sequence). The chain's CDR3 is CASSPGGGQPQHF. The CDR3 region has the DNA TGTGCCAGTAGTCCCGGCGGGGGGCAGCCCCAGCATTTT.

The chain combines TRBV7-9 with TRBJ2-1; 9 positions match TRBD2. Per germline, CDR1 SEHNR and CDR2 FQNEAQ (reference sequence). The length of the CDR3 is 18 residues. The junction had 11 bases not matched to a gene; V was cut back by 5 bases and J by 0 bases. The CDR3 DNA reads as TGTGCCAGCAGCGCGGGACTAGCTGCCCTTCCCTCCTACAATGAGCAGTTCTTC. Protein product: CASSAGLAALPSYNEQFF.

The chain is built from TRBV10-3 and TRBJ1-5; D perhaps matches TRBD1 (5 bases). CDR1 and CDR2 (germline): ENHRY, SYGVKD. Trimming took 0 bases from V and 6 from J, leaving 9 bases between them. This CDR3 spans 14 amino acids. CDR3 in amino acids: CAISESWGGQPQHF. CDR3 sequence (DNA): TGTGCCATCAGTGAGTCGTGGGGGGGTCAGCCCCAGCATTTT.

This clonotype was counted many times. V and J are TRBV28 and TRBJ1-5, with 9 bases that match TRBD1. This CDR3 comprises 16 residues. The germline V gene encodes CDR1 MDHEN and CDR2 SYDVKM. The trim removed 6 bases at V and 4 bases at J, leaving 10 bases unmatched. For the CDR3, the DNA is TGTGCCAGCAGATTCACGGACAGGGGAAATAATCAGCCCCAGCATTTT. Its protein is CASRFTDRGNNQPQHF.

This clonotype has only a few counts. This sequence joins TRBV27 and TRBJ1-4; D ambiguous. Germline V CDR1 and CDR2: MNHEY, SMNVEV (reference sequence). The ends were cut back, 7 bases at V and 6 bases at J, with 12 bases in the middle. The CDR3 is made up of 13 amino acids. The CDR3 coding sequence is TGTGCCAGCAAAAAAACGGGGTATGAAAAACTGTTTTTT. Translating it yields CASKKTGYEKLFF.

V usage is TRBV7-9 and J usage is TRBJ1-4; no definite D call. Germline V CDR1 and CDR2: SEHNR, FQNEAQ (reference sequence). V was cut by 1 base and J by 4 bases, with 7 bases left in between. CDR3 length equals 14 residues. In DNA form, the CDR3 reads TGTGCCAGCAGCTTAGGTGGGGTTAATGAAAAACTGTTTTTT. This codes for CASSLGGVNEKLFF.

This clonotype has at least ten counts. This sequence joins TRBV18 and TRBJ2-7; D possibly corresponds to TRBD1 (5 bases). Germline values: CDR1 KGHSH, CDR2 LQKENI. The CDR3 runs 15 residues. The ends were cut back, 3 bases at V and 3 bases at J, with 15 bases in the middle. CDR3 nucleotide sequence: TGTGCCAGCTCACCGCAGGGAAACGCGAACTACGAGCAGTACGTC. The encoded protein is CASSPQGNANYEQYV.

The gene calls are TRBV20-1 and TRBJ1-1, with 7 bases matching TRBD1. V dropped 3 bases and J dropped 0; count of bases not matched to a gene: 4. The germline V gene encodes CDR1 DFQATT and CDR2 SNEGSKA (reference sequence). CDR3 length: 14 residues. For the CDR3, the DNA is TGCAGTGCTAGCCGGGGACAGATGAACACTGAAGCTTTCTTT. It translates to CSASRGQMNTEAFF.

This clonotype was counted a few times. The chain links TRBV7-9 to TRBJ1-1, with D perhaps TRBD1 (6 bases). Trimming pared 5 bases from V and 6 bases from J, leaving 13 bases between. The germline V gene encodes CDR1 SEHNR and CDR2 FQNEAQ (reference sequence). The CDR3 consists of 13 residues. CDR3 in DNA: TGTGCCAGCAGCGGAGGGGGTGGAGCTGAAGCTTTCTTT. It translates to CASSGGGGAEAFF.

The chain recombines TRBV6-1 with TRBJ1-4, with D unresolved. V lost 4 bases and J 8 bases, leaving 14 bases between the germline ends. The germline gives CDR1 MNHNS, CDR2 SASEGT. The CDR3 is 14 amino acids. CDR3: CASSGGSREEKLFF. CDR3 coding DNA: TGTGCCAGCAGTGGCGGGTCACGAGAAGAAAAACTGTTTTTT.

As regards this clonotype: Being one base from a much bigger clone, this may be a read error. The chain has TRBV28 and TRBJ1-5; tentative D call: TRBD1 (5 bases). The CDR3 has 15 amino acids. Germline lookup yields CDR1 MDHEN and CDR2 SYDVKM. V shed 4 bases and J shed 6 bases, with 16 bases lying between them. The CDR3 reads CASSSWGEGIQPQHF. The CDR3 coding sequence is TGTGCCAGCAGTTCTTGGGGGGAGGGGATTCAGCCCCAGCATTTT.

The V call is TRBV28, the J call TRBJ1-1; TRBD1 might be the D (5 bases). Trimming left V 1 base short and J 6 bases short, with 15 bases between. The CDR3 runs to 15 residues. Germline V gene sequence: CDR1 MDHEN, CDR2 SYDVKM. CDR3 bases: TGTGCCAGCAGTTTATCCGCTCAGGGTATGGCTGAAGCTTTCTTT. This gives the protein CASSLSAQGMAEAFF.

In this sample, this clonotype turned up a few times. J is TRBJ1-1 and V is TRBV6-5; a weak D match, TRBD1 (5 bases). V was cut by 2 bases and J by 4 bases, with 11 bases left in between. Germline V gene sequence: CDR1 MNHEY, CDR2 SVGAGI. This CDR3 has 14 residues. CDR3 protein: CASSYTPGSTEAFF. The DNA of the CDR3 is TGTGCCAGCAGTTACACACCAGGGTCCACTGAAGCTTTCTTT.